This TCR beta chain is from a study of a mutant IDH1 vaccine in newly diagnosed glioma. Overall study: Vaccine administration was initiated 4-6 weeks following radiotherapy alone, or with temozolomide cycles. Week 47 marked visit V13, whereas week 35 marked visit V12.

As to this clone: Its antigen is currently unknown.

Measured with immunoSEQ multiplex PCR; TCRdb has only the in-frame clones, and not every one. Of 70,000 or so clones detected, about 88% appear once; the ten largest clones hold roughly 2%. Documented time point: week 35, safety follow-up. The content of each vaccine dose was 300 ug of mutant IDH1 20-mer peptide, and topical imiquimod accompanied it. Patients received eight vaccinations in weeks 1, 3, 5, 7, 11, 15, 19, 23. The TCR was taken from a man in his thirties or forties with glioma. The sequences come from PBMCs, collected from a glioma patient whose treatment included an IDH1 peptide vaccine.

The CDR3 loop is CASSQPGTKRSEQFF. CDR3 nucleotides: TGCGCCAGCAGCCAGCCCGGGACCAAGAGGAGTGAGCAGTTCTTC. The chain links TRBV4-1 to TRBJ2-1; D is possibly TRBD1 or TRBD2 (5 bases each). Germline values: CDR1 MGHRA, CDR2 YSYEKL. Trimming stripped 3 bases from V and 9 bases from J, with 18 bases between. The CDR3 sequence is 15 residues long.